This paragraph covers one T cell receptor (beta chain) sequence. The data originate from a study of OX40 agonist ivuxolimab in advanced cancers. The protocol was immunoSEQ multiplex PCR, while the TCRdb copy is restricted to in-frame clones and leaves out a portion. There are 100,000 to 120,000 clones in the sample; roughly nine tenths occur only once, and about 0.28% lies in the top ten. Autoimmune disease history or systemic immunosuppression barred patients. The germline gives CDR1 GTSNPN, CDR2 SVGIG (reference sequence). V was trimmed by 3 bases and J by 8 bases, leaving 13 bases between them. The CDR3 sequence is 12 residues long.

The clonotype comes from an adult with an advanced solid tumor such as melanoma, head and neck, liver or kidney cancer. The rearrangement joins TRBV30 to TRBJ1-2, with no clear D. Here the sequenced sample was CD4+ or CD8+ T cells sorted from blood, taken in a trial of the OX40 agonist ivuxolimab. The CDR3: CAWSSNPVGYTF. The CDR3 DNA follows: TGTGCCTGGAGCTCGAACCCGGTGGGCTACACCTTC.